These 32 T cell receptor beta chains were all obtained from the same sample, sequenced in a study of beta chain features in type 1 diabetes. The study's findings and limits: Significant though moderate, a shortening of TCRB CDR3s appeared in all four CD4+ subsets of Type 1 diabetes patients.

Every bit of the isolated RNA underwent reverse transcription, so sequencing read expressed TCRB transcripts. Measured with immunoSEQ multiplex PCR; TCRdb has only the in-frame clones, and not every one. The top ten hold approximately 0.017% of the sample, which has some 250,000 clones, approximately 11% seen once. No antigen has been assigned to these receptors. Sequenced: naive CD4+ T cells from blood. These receptors originate from a man aged 25 to 45 with type 1 diabetes.

This clone was seen more than once but under ten times. This chain connects TRBV2 to TRBJ2-3; the D is unclear. V was trimmed by 4 bases and J by 2 bases, leaving 10 bases between them. This CDR3 region has 14 residues. Per the germline V gene, CDR1 is SNHLY and CDR2 is FYNNEI. This CDR3 is CASSVAENTDTQYF. For the CDR3, the DNA is TGTGCCAGCAGTGTTGCGGAGAACACAGATACGCAGTATTTT.

The DNA of the CDR3 is TGTGCCAGCAGCAGACAGGGCGCGGGGGGGGAGACCCAGTACTTC. Its translation: CASSRQGAGGETQYF. The chain uses TRBV5-6 and TRBJ2-5; TRBD2 aligns across 9 bases. CDR3 size: 15 residues. CDR1 is SGHDT and CDR2 is YYEEEE in the germline V gene. J gave up 5 bases and V 4 bases, and 9 bases lay outside the gene matches.

This chain joins TRBV27 and TRBJ1-2, with TRBD1 as a possible D gene (6 bases). Germline CDR1 and CDR2: MNHEY and SMNVEV (reference sequence). The length of the CDR3 is 15 residues. Trimming took off 5 bases at V and 1 base at J, with 14 bases between the two ends. CDR3 nucleotides: TGTGCCAGCAGTCCCCGCCCAGGGGATAACTATGGCTACACCTTC. This translates into CASSPRPGDNYGYTF.

This clone was detected a few times. The chain joins TRBV7-9 to TRBJ2-2, with D unclear. Germline lookup yields CDR1 SEHNR and CDR2 FQNEAQ (reference sequence). The length of the CDR3 is 16 residues. V was cut by 5 bases and J by 1 base, with 14 bases left in between. The CDR3, as DNA: TGTGCCAGCAGCCGCCCCGGCGGCGGGAACACCGGGGAGCTGTTTTTT. Amino acid sequence: CASSRPGGGNTGELFF.

This clone has just a few counts. The gene calls are TRBV9 and TRBJ2-7; D perhaps matches TRBD1 (6 bases). In germline, CDR1 is SGDLS, CDR2 YYNGEE. This CDR3 comprises 15 residues. V gave up 0 bases and J gave up 6 bases, with 16 bases separating them. This CDR3 is CASSVASGTLGEQYF. The CDR3 coding sequence is TGTGCCAGCAGCGTAGCCTCCGGGACACTGGGCGAGCAGTACTTC.

J is TRBJ2-1 and V is TRBV29-1; TRBD1 aligns across 9 bases. Germline V gene lookup returns CDR1 SQVTM and CDR2 ANQGSEA. Trimming took 0 bases from V and 7 from J; bases not matched to a gene: 7. This CDR3 is built from 15 residues. CDR3 sequence (DNA): TGCAGCGTTGAAGATTTGGGACAGGGAATGAATGAGCAGTTCTTC. Encoded protein: CSVEDLGQGMNEQFF.

The chain carries TRBV7-9 and TRBJ2-3; D gene ambiguous. The V end was cut by 2 bases, the J end by 10 bases, with 10 bases between. Germline assignment: CDR1 SEHNR and CDR2 FQNEAQ (reference sequence). The CDR3 is made up of 12 amino acids. The CDR3 bases are TGTGCCAGCAGCTTAAGTAGTATCGCGCAGTATTTT. It yields the protein CASSLSSIAQYF. The variable domain in full, completed from reference TRBV7-9 and TRBJ2-3, reads DTGVSQNPRHKITKRGQNVTFRCDPISEHNRLYWYRQTLGQGPEFLTYFQNEAQLEKSRLLSDRFSAERPKGSFSTLEIQRTEQGDSAMYLCASSLSSIAQYFGPGTRLTVL.

This clone showed up just a few times. This chain links TRBV7-9 with TRBJ2-1; 9 nucleotides match TRBD2. The V and J ends lost 6 bases and 6 bases, in that order; junction bases with no gene match: 6. Germline values: CDR1 SEHNR, CDR2 FQNEAQ (reference sequence). This CDR3 has 14 residues. The CDR3 sequence is CASSRTSVPNEQFF. The CDR3 DNA reads TGTGCCAGCAGTCGGACTAGCGTTCCCAATGAGCAGTTCTTC.

J is TRBJ1-2 and V is TRBV15; D is possibly TRBD1 (5 bases). CDR1 is LNHNV and CDR2 is YYDKDF in the germline V gene (reference sequence). The V end lost 0 bases, the J end lost 7 bases, and 9 bases lay between the germline ends. This CDR3 region has 13 residues. The DNA for the CDR3 is TGTGCCACCAGCAGAGACGGAAGGGGTGGCTACACCTTC. Translation: CATSRDGRGGYTF.

The CDR3 here is CASSSRTEITEAFF. The CDR3 bases are TGTGCCAGCAGCTCGCGGACAGAAATCACTGAAGCTTTCTTT. V gene TRBV7-2 combines with J gene TRBJ1-1; possibly TRBD1 for D (6 bases). CDR1 and CDR2 from the germline V gene are SGHTA and FQGNSA. The V end lost 4 bases, the J end lost 4 bases, and 13 bases lay between the germline ends. The CDR3 loop spans 14 amino acids.

This clone came up once. CDR3 in DNA: TGTGCCAGCTCATCGGGACAGGGGAGGACTGAAGCTTTCTTT. Encoded protein: CASSSGQGRTEAFF. V gene TRBV18 combines with J gene TRBJ1-1, with 10 positions matching TRBD1. The CDR3 length is 14 residues. Trimming took 5 bases from V and 5 from J; bases not matched to a gene: 5. The germline gives CDR1 KGHSH, CDR2 LQKENI.

The rearrangement joins TRBV5-6 to TRBJ2-1; 7 bases fit TRBD2. Trimming took 9 bases from V and 6 from J; bases not matched to a gene: 9. Germline CDR1 is SGHDT and CDR2 is YYEEEE. The CDR3 length is 13 residues. This CDR3 reads CATREGLGNEQFF. CDR3 bases: TGTGCCACCAGGGAGGGGCTAGGCAATGAGCAGTTCTTC.

This clone was observed a few times. The chain links TRBV11-2 to TRBJ2-5; the D gene is possibly TRBD1 (7 bases). This CDR3 spans 17 amino acids. The germline V gene encodes CDR1 SGHAT and CDR2 FQNNGV. Between the trimmed V and J ends, which lost 0 bases and 5 bases, there was a span of 19 bases. CDR3 region: CASSLDPARGAWETQYF. The CDR3 nucleotides are TGTGCCAGCAGCTTAGACCCCGCCAGGGGGGCCTGGGAGACCCAGTACTTC. The full variable domain, in which reference TRBV11-2 and TRBJ2-5 provide the parts outside the CDR3, is EAGVAQSPRYKIIEKRQSVAFWCNPISGHATLYWYQQILGQGPKLLIQFQNNGVVDDSQLPKDRFSAERLKGVDSTLKIQPAKLEDSAVYLCASSLDPARGAWETQYFGPGTRLLVL.

V is TRBV28 and J is TRBJ2-3; TRBD2 might be the D (5 bases). Germline CDR1 is MDHEN and CDR2 is SYDVKM. V was cut by 2 bases and J by 4 bases, with 16 bases left in between. This CDR3 is built from 16 residues. The CDR3 DNA sequence: TGTGCCAGCAGTTTAGTAGGACTGGGCCTCGCAGATACGCAGTATTTT. This gives the protein CASSLVGLGLADTQYF. The full variable domain, in which reference TRBV28 and TRBJ2-3 provide the parts outside the CDR3, is DVKVTQSSRYLVKRTGEKVFLECVQDMDHENMFWYRQDPGLGLRLIYFSYDVKMKEKGDIPEGYSVSREKKERFSLILESASTNQTSMYLCASSLVGLGLADTQYFGPGTRLTVL.

The V and J genes are TRBV7-3 and TRBJ2-1; a weak D match, TRBD1 (5 bases). This CDR3 comprises 15 residues. The V end was cut by 5 bases, the J end by 1 base, with 12 bases between. Germline CDR1 and CDR2: SGHTA and FQGTGA. CDR3 in DNA: TGTGCCAGCAGCCCCCCCGGACATTCCTACAATGAGCAGTTCTTC. Translation: CASSPPGHSYNEQFF.

This clone was seen a few times. The chain carries TRBV5-1 and TRBJ2-1; tentatively, D is TRBD2 (5 bases). This CDR3 has 16 residues. Trimming removed 0 bases from V and 0 bases from J, with 10 bases in between. CDR1 is SGHRS, CDR2 YFSETQ, per germline. As DNA, the CDR3 is TGCGCCAGCAGCTTGGCCAAAGGGAGCTCCTACAATGAGCAGTTCTTC. Translation gives CASSLAKGSSYNEQFF.

This clone has more than one count but fewer than ten. J is TRBJ2-2 and V is TRBV11-3; a weak D match, TRBD1 (5 bases). With 1 base removed from V and 0 bases from J, the gap between germline ends came to 9 bases. This CDR3 is 16 amino acids long. In germline, CDR1 is SGHNT, CDR2 YENEEA. CDR3 amino acids: CASSLGGTSNTGELFF. As DNA, the CDR3 is TGTGCCAGCAGCTTAGGGGGCACCTCGAACACCGGGGAGCTGTTTTTT.

The rearrangement joins TRBV5-1 to TRBJ2-5; TRBD1 agrees at 7 bases. After removal of 4 bases from V and 7 bases from J, the junction contained 10 bases not matched to a gene. Germline CDR1 is SGHRS and CDR2 is YFSETQ. The CDR3 is 14 residues long. Here the CDR3 reads CASSPQGYGGTQYF. In nucleotides, the CDR3 is TGCGCCAGCAGCCCACAGGGGTACGGCGGGACCCAGTACTTC.

CDR3 sequence: CSVEGAGEEQFF. DNA of the CDR3: TGCAGCGTTGAAGGAGCGGGGGAAGAGCAGTTCTTC. The chain combines TRBV29-1 with TRBJ2-1, with 8 bases that match TRBD2. Trimming at V came to 1 base and at J to 10 bases, leaving 3 bases not matched to a gene. Germline CDR1 is SQVTM and CDR2 is ANQGSEA. The CDR3 covers 12 residues.

This clone was counted a few times. The chain links TRBV5-1 to TRBJ2-7, with 7 bases lining up with TRBD1. The CDR3 extends over 14 amino acids. Looked up from germline, CDR1 is SGHRS and CDR2 is YFSETQ. V lost 2 bases, J lost 2 bases, and 4 bases stayed unmatched. The CDR3 coding sequence is TGCGCCAGCAGCTTCCACAGGGGCCCCTACGAGCAGTACTTC. As protein: CASSFHRGPYEQYF.

This chain uses TRBV27 with TRBJ2-5; maybe TRBD2 (7 bases). CDR3 size: 17 residues. Between the trimmed V and J ends, which lost 5 bases and 5 bases, there was a span of 24 bases. Germline V gene lookup returns CDR1 MNHEY and CDR2 SMNVEV (reference sequence). The CDR3 reads CASSPLGRGGGVETQYF. As DNA, the CDR3 is TGTGCCAGCAGTCCCTTAGGGCGAGGCGGGGGCGTTGAGACCCAGTACTTC.

This clone was seen a few times. The chain couples TRBV4-2 to TRBJ2-7; 9 bases line up with TRBD1. J was trimmed by 4 bases and V by 4 bases; bases with no gene match: 5. The CDR3 runs 14 residues. Germline V lookup: CDR1 LGHNA, CDR2 YNFKEQ. Here the CDR3 DNA reads TGTGCCAGCAGCCCTCGGGACAGGGATTACGAGCAGTACTTC. Its translation is CASSPRDRDYEQYF.

CDR3 amino acids: CAWSGGGRETQYF. For the CDR3, the DNA is TGTGCCTGGAGTGGGGGGGGGAGGGAGACCCAGTACTTC. The V and J genes are TRBV30 and TRBJ2-5; 7 bases match TRBD2. The germline V gene encodes CDR1 GTSNPN and CDR2 SVGIG (reference sequence). V dropped 1 base and J dropped 5; count of bases not matched to a gene: 4. The CDR3 length is 13 residues.

V usage is TRBV2 and J usage is TRBJ2-6; no clear D. Germline V lookup: CDR1 SNHLY, CDR2 FYNNEI. The CDR3 has 16 amino acids. The germline V and J ends were trimmed by 4 bases and 0 bases, with 10 bases remaining between them. This chain's CDR3 is CASSGGLGSGANVLTF. The CDR3, as DNA: TGTGCCAGCAGTGGAGGCCTCGGCTCTGGGGCCAACGTCCTGACTTTC.

The V call is TRBV4-3, the J call TRBJ1-4; D not resolved. In germline, CDR1 is LGHNA, CDR2 YSLEER. V lost 2 bases and J 6 bases, leaving 7 bases between the germline ends. The CDR3 sequence is 13 residues long. CDR3 sequence (DNA): TGCGCCAGCAGCCAACAATTTGATGAAAAACTGTTTTTT. Translation gives CASSQQFDEKLFF.

The CDR3 sequence: CASSQDWQGYYTF. CDR3 in DNA: TGCGCCAGCAGCCAAGATTGGCAGGGCTACTACACCTTC. This chain links TRBV4-3 with TRBJ1-2; D possibly corresponds to TRBD1 (5 bases). This CDR3 is built from 13 residues. Trimming shortened V by 0 bases and J by 10 bases, and 12 bases separated the two germline ends. The germline V gene has CDR1 LGHNA and CDR2 YSLEER.

This clone has a handful of counts. The rearrangement joins TRBV4-2 to TRBJ2-2; a possible D gene is TRBD1 (6 bases). Germline CDR1 reads LGHNA; CDR2 reads YNFKEQ. The CDR3 covers 14 residues. V was cut by 0 bases and J by 6 bases, with 8 bases left in between. The CDR3 coding sequence is TGTGCCAGCAGCCAAGAGGGGACATCCGGGGAGCTGTTTTTT. This gives the protein CASSQEGTSGELFF.

V is TRBV5-1 and J is TRBJ1-1; D ambiguous. Germline V gives CDR1 SGHRS, CDR2 YFSETQ. The length of the CDR3 is 14 residues. The V gene lost 7 bases and the J gene lost 0 bases, with 13 bases spanning the gap. CDR3 in DNA: TGCGCCAGCCAAGGTGGAGTCATGAACACTGAAGCTTTCTTT. Translated: CASQGGVMNTEAFF.

This clone was observed a handful of times. This chain connects TRBV6-5 to TRBJ2-7; 9 bases fit TRBD1. Germline CDR1 reads MNHEY; CDR2 reads SVGAGI. The CDR3 spans 13 residues. J lost 5 bases, V lost 5 bases, and 4 bases had no gene match. In DNA form, the CDR3 reads TGTGCCAGCAGTAAACAGGGGGCGGACGAGCAGTACTTC. It is translated as CASSKQGADEQYF.

The chain employs TRBV10-2 and TRBJ2-1; TRBD2 matches at 14 bases. CDR3 length: 15 amino acids. With V trimmed by 5 bases and J by 5 bases, 2 bases remained unmatched. Germline V gene lookup returns CDR1 WSHSY and CDR2 SAAADI. CDR3 sequence: CASSRTSGGNNEQFF. The CDR3 region has the DNA TGCGCCAGCAGTCGGACTAGCGGGGGGAACAATGAGCAGTTCTTC.

This clone was seen only a few times. The CDR3 DNA reads TGTGCCAGCAGCCAGACACGTTACGAGCAGTACTTC. Its protein is CASSQTRYEQYF. This rearrangement joins TRBV16 to TRBJ2-7; D is uncertain. Germline loops: CDR1 KGHSY, CDR2 FQNENV. The V end was cut by 3 bases, the J end by 4 bases, with 7 bases between. CDR3 length: 12 residues.

The V and J genes are TRBV5-1 and TRBJ1-1; D is perhaps TRBD1 (5 bases). Germline values: CDR1 SGHRS, CDR2 YFSETQ. This CDR3 is built from 17 residues. The V end lost 1 base, the J end lost 5 bases, and 21 bases lay between the germline ends. CDR3 DNA sequence: TGCGCCAGCAGCTTGTTGGGGCGGGGCCCCGGGGTGACTGAAGCTTTCTTT. This translates into CASSLLGRGPGVTEAFF.